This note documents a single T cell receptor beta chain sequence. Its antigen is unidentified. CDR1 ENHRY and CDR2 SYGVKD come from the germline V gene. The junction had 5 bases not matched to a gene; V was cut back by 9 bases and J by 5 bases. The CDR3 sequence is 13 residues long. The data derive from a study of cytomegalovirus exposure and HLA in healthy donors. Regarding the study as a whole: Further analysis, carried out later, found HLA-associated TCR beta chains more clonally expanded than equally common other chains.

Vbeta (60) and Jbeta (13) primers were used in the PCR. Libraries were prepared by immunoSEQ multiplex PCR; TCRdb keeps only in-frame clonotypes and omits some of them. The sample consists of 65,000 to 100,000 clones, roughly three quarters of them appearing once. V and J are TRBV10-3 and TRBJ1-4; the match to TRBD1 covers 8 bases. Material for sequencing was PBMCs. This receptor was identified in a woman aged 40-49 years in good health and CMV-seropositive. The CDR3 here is CAISGGGNEKLFF. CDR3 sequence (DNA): TGTGCCATATCAGGGGGCGGGAATGAAAAACTGTTTTTT.